This is a list of T cell receptor beta chains from one sample in a study of T cell responses to AZD1222 COVID-19 vaccine. Repertoires were generated with immunoSEQ multiplex PCR, while TCRdb's copy carries only in-frame clones and drops some. The data hold 68,000 or so clones, with 60% to 85% observed a single time. The sequences come from peripheral blood, collected on day 0 of AZD1222 vaccination. These receptors all come from an adult in good health. Both conserved end residues are part of each CDR3. Each record gives: V gene, J gene, clone size, D gene, CDR3 DNA, CDR3 protein. A D gene is named only where the DNA matches it firmly. Where a row states a size, it is once, few, many or the class of an expanded clone; other rows omit it.

V: TRBV5-4
J: TRBJ1-2
size: -
D: TRBD1
DNA: TGTGCCAGCAGCTTGGCAGGGGGCGATGGCTACACCTTC
CDR3: CASSLAGGDGYTF

V: TRBV6-2/TRBV6-3
J: TRBJ2-1
size: -
D: TRBD2
DNA: TGTGCCAGCAGCTCATATTCCGGGCGGGGGGACAATGAGCAGTTCTTC
CDR3: CASSSYSGRGDNEQFF

V: TRBV24-1
J: TRBJ1-1
size: -
D: -
DNA: TGTGCCACCAGTGACTACCGGACAGAGGAAGCTTTCTTT
CDR3: CATSDYRTEEAFF

V: TRBV6-5
J: TRBJ1-6
size: -
D: TRBD1
DNA: TGTGCCAGCAGTTACCCATGGACAGGACCAAATTCACCCCTCCACTTT
CDR3: CASSYPWTGPNSPLHF

V: TRBV28
J: TRBJ2-1
size: once
D: -
DNA: TGTGCCAGCAGTTCCACGACAGAGAATCTTTACAATGAGCAGTTCTTC
CDR3: CASSSTTENLYNEQFF

V: TRBV18
J: TRBJ1-5
size: -
D: TRBD1
DNA: TGTGCCAGCTCACCATCGACAGGGTTCGGCAATCAGCCCCAGCATTTT
CDR3: CASSPSTGFGNQPQHF

V: TRBV19
J: TRBJ1-5
size: -
D: -
DNA: TGTGCCAGTAGTATGAATGGTCAGCCCCAGCATTTT
CDR3: CASSMNGQPQHF

V: TRBV9
J: TRBJ2-7
size: -
D: -
DNA: TGTGCCAGCAGCGTAGGCGGTCAGGTTTCCGAGCAGTACTTC
CDR3: CASSVGGQVSEQYF

V: TRBV7-2
J: TRBJ2-2
size: -
D: -
DNA: TGTGCCAGCAGCTTAAAGGTTTATTCGGCGAACACCGGGGAGCTGTTTTTT
CDR3: CASSLKVYSANTGELFF

V: TRBV9
J: TRBJ2-7
size: -
D: -
DNA: TGTGCCAGCAGCGTTTACGAGCAGTACTTC
CDR3: CASSVYEQYF

V: TRBV14
J: TRBJ2-7
size: -
D: TRBD1
DNA: TGTGCCAGCAGCCGCCGGGACAGGCACTACGAGCAGTACTTC
CDR3: CASSRRDRHYEQYF

V: TRBV7-2
J: TRBJ2-1
size: -
D: -
DNA: TGTGCCAGCAGCTCACCGGGGGCATATGAGCAGTTCTTC
CDR3: CASSSPGAYEQFF

V: TRBV2
J: TRBJ1-5
size: few
D: -
DNA: TGTGCCAGCAGTGAACGGGCGTGGGGGAGCAATCAGCCCCAGCATTTT
CDR3: CASSERAWGSNQPQHF

V: TRBV6-2/TRBV6-3
J: TRBJ2-1
size: few
D: -
DNA: TGTGCCAGCAGTTACCGCTCCGATGAGCAGTTCTTC
CDR3: CASSYRSDEQFF

V: TRBV2
J: TRBJ1-1
size: -
D: -
DNA: TGTGCCAGCGTACAGTACCAGAACACTGAAGCTTTCTTT
CDR3: CASVQYQNTEAFF

V: TRBV7-9
J: TRBJ1-2
size: medium-sized
D: TRBD1
DNA: TGTGCCAGCAGCCCGGGACAGGGGATCTTTGGCTACACCTTC
CDR3: CASSPGQGIFGYTF

V: TRBV12-3/TRBV12-4
J: TRBJ2-7
size: -
D: -
DNA: TGTGCCAGCAGTTTAACAGCGAGCCCGCAGTACTTC
CDR3: CASSLTASPQYF

V: TRBV23-1
J: TRBJ1-1
size: -
D: -
DNA: TGCGCCAGCAGTCAATCCCCGCATAAACCTAAGCTCATGAACACTGAAGCTTTCTTT
CDR3: CASSQSPHKPKLMNTEAFF

V: TRBV5-8
J: TRBJ1-3
size: once
D: -
DNA: TGTGCCAGCAGCTTGGGGTCAGGGTCCGGAAACACCATATATTTT
CDR3: CASSLGSGSGNTIYF

V: TRBV30
J: TRBJ1-2
size: -
D: TRBD1
DNA: TGTGCCTGGAGGCGGACAGGGGTCTATGGCTACACCTTC
CDR3: CAWRRTGVYGYTF

V: TRBV6-1
J: TRBJ1-3
size: -
D: -
DNA: TGTGCCAGCAGTGAAATGGGGACTTACTCTGGAAACACCATATATTTT
CDR3: CASSEMGTYSGNTIYF

V: TRBV6-5
J: TRBJ1-1
size: few
D: TRBD1
DNA: TGTGCCAGCACCCCGGACAGGGGCGGAACTGAAGCTTTCTTT
CDR3: CASTPDRGGTEAFF

V: TRBV20-1
J: TRBJ1-3
size: -
D: -
DNA: TGCAGTGCTAGTTGGGACGCTGGAAACACCATATATTTT
CDR3: CSASWDAGNTIYF

V: TRBV27
J: TRBJ2-1
size: -
D: TRBD1
DNA: TGTGCCAGCAGTCCAAGTCCCGGGACAGGGGGCGTCCTTCTTGAGCAGTTCTTC
CDR3: CASSPSPGTGGVLLEQFF

V: TRBV11-2
J: TRBJ2-1
size: -
D: TRBD1
DNA: TGTGCCAGCAGCTCGATCCGGACAGGCGACAATGAGCAGTTCTTC
CDR3: CASSSIRTGDNEQFF

V: TRBV10-3
J: TRBJ2-7
size: -
D: -
DNA: TGTGCCATCAGCTCCGGAACCACCGGGACAAGCTCCTACGAGCAGTACTTC
CDR3: CAISSGTTGTSSYEQYF

V: TRBV7-9
J: TRBJ1-5
size: -
D: -
DNA: TGTGCCAGCAGCTTAGGGGATCAGCCCCAGCATTTT
CDR3: CASSLGDQPQHF

V: TRBV10-3
J: TRBJ1-1
size: -
D: -
DNA: TGTGCCATCATGGGTGAGGGGACTGAAGCTTTCTTT
CDR3: CAIMGEGTEAFF

V: TRBV2
J: TRBJ1-2
size: -
D: -
DNA: TGTGCCAGCCGACTTTTAGATGGCTACACCTTC
CDR3: CASRLLDGYTF